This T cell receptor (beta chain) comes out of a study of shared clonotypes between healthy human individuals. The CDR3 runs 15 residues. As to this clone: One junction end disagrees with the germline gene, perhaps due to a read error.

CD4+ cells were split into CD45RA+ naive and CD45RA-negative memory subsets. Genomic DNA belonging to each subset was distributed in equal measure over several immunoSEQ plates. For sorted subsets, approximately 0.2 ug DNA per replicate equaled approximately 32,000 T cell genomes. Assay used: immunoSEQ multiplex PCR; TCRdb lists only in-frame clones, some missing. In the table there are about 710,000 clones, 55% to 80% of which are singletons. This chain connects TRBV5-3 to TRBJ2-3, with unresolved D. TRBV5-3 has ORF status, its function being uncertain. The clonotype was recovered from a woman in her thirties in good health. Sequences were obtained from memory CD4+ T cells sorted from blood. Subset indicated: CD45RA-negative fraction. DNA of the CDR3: TGTGCCAGCAGCTTGGGTAGTGGGAACACAGATACGCAGTATTTT. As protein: CASSLGSGNTDTQYF.